Shown below are 27 T cell receptor beta chains from a single sample sequenced in a study of regulatory T cells in long-lasting Graves disease. The time point here: persistent/refractory GD, antithyroid drugs over 5 years with positive TRAb. TCR sequences were obtained from RNA taken from PBMCs. Construction of TCR beta libraries relied on iRepertoire HTBI primers and on Arm-PCR targeting CDR3 regions. TCRdb reprocessed the multiplex PCR reads via MiXCR and lists one record per CDR3 protein. The sample has more than 300,000 distinct CDR3 sequences, 15% to 20% seen once. This specimen was peripheral blood mononuclear cells (PBMCs), taken when the disease was refractory, from a patient treated with antithyroid drugs. Every receptor here comes from a female donor with Graves disease.

The chain has TRBV6-1 and TRBJ1-4; D is perhaps TRBD1 (5 bases). Trimming pared 6 bases from V and 2 bases from J, leaving 16 bases between. CDR1 is MNHNS, CDR2 SASEGT, per germline. The CDR3 totals 16 residues. CDR3 sequence: CASRDLRGPTNEKLFF. In nucleotides, the CDR3 is TGTGCCAGCAGGGATCTACGGGGACCGACTAATGAAAAACTGTTTTTT.

This clonotype appeared a few times. This chain connects TRBV5-1 to TRBJ1-1, with unresolved D. The CDR3 contains 13 residues. The germline V gene encodes CDR1 SGHRS and CDR2 YFSETQ. Trimming pared 3 bases from V and 4 bases from J, leaving 10 bases between. CDR3 sequence reads: CASSSRPSTEAFF. The CDR3 nucleotides are TGCGCCAGCAGCTCGCGGCCCAGCACTGAAGCTTTCTTT.

This chain joins TRBV18 and TRBJ1-1; D remains unclear. In germline, CDR1 is KGHSH, CDR2 LQKENI. V dropped 3 bases and J dropped 1 base, with 12 bases sitting between them. The CDR3 sequence is 15 residues long. CDR3 protein: CASSPLGTSNTEAFF. The CDR3 nucleotides read TGTGCCAGCTCACCCCTAGGAACTTCGAACACTGAAGCTTTCTTT.

This clonotype has a count of ten or more. The V gene is TRBV28, the J gene TRBJ2-7; TRBD2 aligns across 10 bases. Trimming cost V 8 bases and J 1 base; bases outside gene matches: 14. Germline V gene lookup returns CDR1 MDHEN and CDR2 SYDVKM. The CDR3 contains 17 residues. CDR3 sequence (DNA): TGTGCCAGCGTAAAATTCTCCGGGACTAGCGTGTCCTACGAGCAGTACTTC. It encodes CASVKFSGTSVSYEQYF.

This clonotype has just a few counts. One end of the junction is discordant with germline, which a read error may explain. The chain uses TRBV25-1 and TRBJ2-7; D is unresolved. Germline V gives CDR1 MGHDK, CDR2 SYGVNS. The CDR3 contains 11 residues. In DNA form, the CDR3 reads TGTGCCAGCAGTGAGGCAAGCGTTCTCAGCTTC. Translation: CASSEASVLSF.

This clonotype has a handful of counts. The CDR3 is CASSSLGPAANTGELFF. The CDR3 DNA reads as TGTGCCAGCAGCTCGTTAGGACCAGCGGCGAACACCGGGGAGCTGTTTTTT. The genes are TRBV7-9 and TRBJ2-2, with D tentatively TRBD2 (5 bases). The CDR3 is 17 amino acids. Trimming shortened V by 4 bases and J by 0 bases, and 15 bases separated the two germline ends. Germline V lookup: CDR1 SEHNR, CDR2 FQNEAQ (reference sequence). The full variable domain, its missing parts supplied by reference TRBV7-9 and TRBJ2-2, is DTGVSQNPRHKITKRGQNVTFRCDPISEHNRLYWYRQTLGQGPEFLTYFQNEAQLEKSRLLSDRFSAERPKGSFSTLEIQRTEQGDSAMYLCASSSLGPAANTGELFFGEGSRLTVL.

In the case of this clonotype: At one of its ends the junction is not consistent with the germline gene, which may arise from a read error. The J gene is TRBJ1-1, the V gene TRBV6-2 or TRBV6-3; D uncertain. Germline CDR1 is MNHEY and CDR2 is SVGEGT. The CDR3 loop spans 11 amino acids. The CDR3: CASRLDTKAFF. CDR3 coding DNA: TGTGCCAGCAGACTCGACACTAAAGCTTTCTTT.

This clonotype is deemed medium-sized. V is TRBV6-1 and J is TRBJ2-7; TRBD1 aligns across 10 bases. After removal of 6 bases from V and 5 bases from J, the junction contained 7 bases not matched to a gene. The CDR3 is 14 amino acids. Germline-derived CDR1 and CDR2 are MNHNS and SASEGT. The CDR3 protein is CASRPGQGFNEQYF. The DNA for the CDR3 is TGTGCCAGCAGGCCGGGACAGGGGTTCAACGAGCAGTACTTC.

This clonotype was seen at least ten times. V gene TRBV2 combines with J gene TRBJ1-2; D not certain. CDR1 and CDR2 from the germline V gene are SNHLY and FYNNEI. V shed 6 bases and J shed 8 bases, with 19 bases lying between them. The CDR3 is 14 amino acids. CDR3 coding DNA: TGTGCCAGCAGAGCCCCAAGGACGACGGAGGGCTACACCTTC. Protein product: CASRAPRTTEGYTF.

This chain uses TRBV5-1 with TRBJ2-5; TRBD2 matches at 13 bases. Germline V gives CDR1 SGHRS, CDR2 YFSETQ. Trimming at V came to 7 bases and at J to 5 bases, leaving 5 bases not matched to a gene. CDR3 length: 14 amino acids. The CDR3 is CASGLAGAGETQYF. Here the CDR3 DNA reads TGCGCCAGCGGACTAGCGGGGGCCGGGGAGACCCAGTACTTC.

This clonotype was recorded many times. The chain is built from TRBV12-3 or TRBV12-4 and TRBJ1-2; D ambiguous. This CDR3 comprises 14 residues. V was pared by 3 bases and J by 4 bases, with 12 bases between. The CDR3 bases are TGTGCCAGCAGTTTTCTACGGAGTGCCTATGGCTACACCTTC. This translates into CASSFLRSAYGYTF.

The sample holds a few counts of this clonotype. The chain joins TRBV5-6 to TRBJ1-1; perhaps TRBD1 as D (6 bases). Looked up from germline, CDR1 is SGHDT and CDR2 is YYEEEE. The CDR3 has 13 amino acids. V lost 3 bases to trimming and J lost 2 bases, with 8 bases between them. This CDR3 is CASSWDTNTEAFF. For the CDR3, the DNA is TGTGCCAGCAGCTGGGACACCAACACTGAAGCTTTCTTT. Drawing the rest from reference TRBV5-6 and TRBJ1-1, the complete variable domain is DAGVTQSPTHLIKTRGQQVTLRCSPKSGHDTVSWYQQALGQGPQFIFQYYEEEERQRGNFPDRFSGHQFPNYSSELNVNALLLGDSALYLCASSWDTNTEAFFGQGTRLTVV.

This clonotype was observed a few times. The chain employs TRBV12-3 or TRBV12-4 and TRBJ2-5; 7 bases map to TRBD2. V lost 3 bases, J lost 5 bases, and 6 bases stayed unmatched. CDR3 length equals 14 residues. The CDR3, as DNA: TGTGCCAGCAGTTTGGGCGGGAGTGGGGAGACCCAGTACTTC. Protein sequence: CASSLGGSGETQYF.

The J gene is TRBJ2-3, the V gene TRBV2; TRBD2 matches 8 bases. The CDR3 contains 15 residues. V was pared by 6 bases and J by 3 bases, with 8 bases of the junction left unmatched. CDR1 and CDR2 (germline): SNHLY, FYNNEI. CDR3 amino acids: CASSGPGGGTDTQYF. Written as DNA, the CDR3 is TGTGCCAGCAGCGGCCCGGGGGGGGGTACAGATACGCAGTATTTT. Based on the CDR3 plus reference TRBV2 and TRBJ2-3, the full variable domain is EPEVTQTPSHQVTQMGQEVILRCVPISNHLYFYWYRQILGQKVEFLVSFYNNEISEKSEIFDDQFSVERPDGSNFTLKIRSTKLEDSAMYFCASSGPGGGTDTQYFGPGTRLTVL.

This clonotype was detected many times. The rearrangement links TRBV20-1 to TRBJ1-6, with D unresolved. CDR1 is DFQATT and CDR2 is SNEGSKA in the germline V gene (reference sequence). CDR3 length: 17 residues. V was clipped by 5 bases and J by 2 bases, with 19 bases between them. CDR3: CSAPWVFTEAYNSPLHF. CDR3 DNA: TGCAGTGCTCCTTGGGTATTTACAGAGGCCTATAATTCACCCCTCCACTTT.

This clonotype was seen at least ten times. The chain combines TRBV10-3 with TRBJ1-4; D is ambiguous. This CDR3 comprises 18 residues. Per the germline V gene, CDR1 is ENHRY and CDR2 is SYGVKD. V was trimmed by 0 bases and J by 0 bases, leaving 14 bases between them. In DNA form, the CDR3 reads TGTGCCATCAGTGAGTCAAGAGGATTCAGAGCAACTAATGAAAAACTGTTTTTT. Its protein is CAISESRGFRATNEKLFF.

This clonotype was counted at least ten times. This chain links TRBV27 with TRBJ2-7; 8 nucleotides agree with TRBD1. CDR1 is MNHEY, CDR2 SMNVEV, per germline (reference sequence). V trimming: 6 bases; J trimming: 7 bases; junction bases outside the gene matches: 11. This CDR3 has 14 amino acids. The CDR3 region has the DNA TGTGCCAGCAGGGACCCCAGGGGGCGCCGTGAGCAGTACTTC. Protein sequence: CASRDPRGRREQYF.

Notes on this clonotype: The final CDR3 position lacks the conserved phenylalanine or tryptophan, pointing to a likely read error. The chain is built from TRBV20-1 and TRBJ2-5; 7 bases are shared with TRBD1. V trimming: 6 bases; J trimming: 1 base; junction bases outside the gene matches: 14. Per the germline V gene, CDR1 is DFQATT and CDR2 is SNEGSKA (reference sequence). The CDR3 is 16 amino acids. The CDR3 DNA reads TGCAGTGCCCTCTTCCTCTACGACAGGGCCCAAGAGACCCAGTACCTC. It codes for CSALFLYDRAQETQYL.

This clonotype was detected a few times. The chain employs TRBV5-6 and TRBJ1-1; 8 bases are shared with TRBD1. Germline CDR1 SGHDT, CDR2 YYEEEE. V shed 3 bases and J 4 bases; nucleotides not matched to a gene: 11. This CDR3 has 16 residues. The CDR3 region has the DNA TGTGCCAGCAGCTCCACTTGGACAGGGAGGGGCACTGAAGCTTTCTTT. This gives the protein CASSSTWTGRGTEAFF.

The chain joins TRBV4-3 to TRBJ2-5, with a possible D match to TRBD2 (7 bases). Trimming shortened V by 1 base and J by 4 bases, and 16 bases separated the two germline ends. This CDR3 is built from 16 residues. Per the germline V gene, CDR1 is LGHNA and CDR2 is YSLEER. The CDR3 loop reads CASSQGGGGAGETQYF. CDR3 nucleotides: TGCGCCAGCAGCCAAGGGGGAGGGGGGGCAGGAGAGACCCAGTACTTC.

The chain recombines TRBV28 with TRBJ1-6; D perhaps matches TRBD1 (5 bases). The CDR3 runs to 21 residues. CDR1 is MDHEN and CDR2 is SYDVKM in the germline V gene. Deletions cut 6 bases from V and 6 bases from J, with 33 bases between. CDR3 nucleotides: TGTGCCAGCAGCCCCGCAGCCCGCATACGTTGGGGGGAAAAGAGTAATTCACCCCTCCACTTT. Its protein product is CASSPAARIRWGEKSNSPLHF.

There are a few counts of this clonotype. The V call is TRBV6-2 or TRBV6-3, the J call TRBJ2-7; D might be TRBD1 or TRBD2, each matching 6 bases. The germline CDR1 and CDR2 sequences are MNHEY and SVGEGT. Trimming cost V 5 bases and J 6 bases, with 20 bases left between them. CDR3 length equals 15 residues. CDR3 protein: CASSETGFSGSEQYF. CDR3 DNA: TGTGCCAGCAGTGAAACAGGGTTTAGCGGCTCCGAGCAGTACTTC.

This clonotype appeared many times. The DNA for the CDR3 is TGCAGTGCTAGAGACTCAGTCCCGGGACAAAACTATGGCTACACCTTC. The encoded protein is CSARDSVPGQNYGYTF. The chain couples TRBV20-1 to TRBJ1-2; possible D gene TRBD1, 6 bases. The germline V gene encodes CDR1 DFQATT and CDR2 SNEGSKA (reference sequence). The CDR3 sequence is 16 residues long. The germline V and J ends were trimmed by 0 bases and 2 bases, with 16 bases remaining between them.

The V gene is TRBV4-1, the J gene TRBJ1-1; D gene unclear. The V end was cut by 0 bases, the J end by 4 bases, with 6 bases between. CDR3 length: 13 residues. Germline V gene lookup returns CDR1 MGHRA and CDR2 YSYEKL. The CDR3 protein is CASSQDHSTEAFF. Written as DNA, the CDR3 is TGCGCCAGCAGCCAAGATCATTCCACTGAAGCTTTCTTT.

The chain carries TRBV12-5 and TRBJ1-2, with D uncertain. Trimming took 1 base from V and 6 from J, leaving 15 bases between them. CDR3 length equals 15 residues. The germline V gene encodes CDR1 LGHNT and CDR2 FRNRAP. CDR3 protein: CASGLGTDLGDGYTF. CDR3 in DNA: TGTGCTAGTGGTTTGGGGACGGACTTGGGCGATGGCTACACCTTC.

The chain uses TRBV28 and TRBJ2-3; perhaps TRBD2 as D (6 bases). V was shortened by 6 bases and J by 2 bases, with 6 bases between the two germline ends. This CDR3 is 12 amino acids long. Germline V CDR1 and CDR2: MDHEN, SYDVKM. The CDR3: CASRLATDTQYF. The CDR3, as DNA: TGTGCCAGCAGACTAGCCACAGATACGCAGTATTTT.

The sample holds many counts of this clonotype. The chain joins TRBV6-1 to TRBJ1-2; no firm D call. The CDR3 length is 13 residues. V dropped 7 bases and J dropped 5 bases, with 14 bases sitting between them. CDR1 and CDR2 from the germline V gene are MNHNS and SASEGT. In nucleotides, the CDR3 is TGTGCCAGCAACCTCAGGAGTGCTTATGGCTACACCTTC. Translation gives CASNLRSAYGYTF.